This T cell receptor beta chain emerged from a study of blood T cell repertoires in COVID-19. The table came from immunoSEQ multiplex PCR; TCRdb's copy has only in-frame clones and leaves some out. The sample lists 360,000 or so clones, 90% occurring once. The CDR3 covers 16 residues. The germline gives CDR1 SGHTA, CDR2 FQGNSA. J gave up 1 base and V 7 bases, and 10 bases lay outside the gene matches. The clonotype was recovered from a young man with active or convalescent COVID-19. The chain joins TRBV7-2 to TRBJ1-2, with 9 bases that match TRBD1. The sequencing input was peripheral blood. CDR3 amino acids: CASIHPRDRVNYGYTF. In DNA, the CDR3 is TGTGCCAGCATCCATCCCCGGGACAGGGTTAACTATGGCTACACCTTC.